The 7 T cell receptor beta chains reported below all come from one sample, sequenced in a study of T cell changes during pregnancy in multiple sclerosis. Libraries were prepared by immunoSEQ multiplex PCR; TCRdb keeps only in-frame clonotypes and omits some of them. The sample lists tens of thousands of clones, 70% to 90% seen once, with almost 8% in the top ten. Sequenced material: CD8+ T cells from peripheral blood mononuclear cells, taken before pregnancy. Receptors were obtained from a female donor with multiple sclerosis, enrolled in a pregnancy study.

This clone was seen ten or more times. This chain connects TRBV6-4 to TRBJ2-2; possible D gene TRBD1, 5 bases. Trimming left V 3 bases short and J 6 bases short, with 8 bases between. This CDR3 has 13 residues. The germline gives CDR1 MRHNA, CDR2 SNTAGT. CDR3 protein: CASSEGAAGELFF. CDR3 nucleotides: TGTGCCAGCAGTGAAGGGGCCGCCGGGGAGCTGTTTTTT.

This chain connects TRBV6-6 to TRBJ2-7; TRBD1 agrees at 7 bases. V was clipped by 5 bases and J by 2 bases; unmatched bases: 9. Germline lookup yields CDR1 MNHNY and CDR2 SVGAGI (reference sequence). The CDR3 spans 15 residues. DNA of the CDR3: TGTGCCAGCAGTCAAATGTCCGGGACAGCCTACGAGCAGTACTTC. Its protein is CASSQMSGTAYEQYF.

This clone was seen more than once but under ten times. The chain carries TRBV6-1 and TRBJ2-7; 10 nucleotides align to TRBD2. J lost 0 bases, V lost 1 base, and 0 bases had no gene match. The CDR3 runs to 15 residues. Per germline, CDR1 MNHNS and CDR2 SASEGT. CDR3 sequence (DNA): TGTGCCAGCAGTGAAGGGACTAGCGGCTCCTACGAGCAGTACTTC. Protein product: CASSEGTSGSYEQYF.

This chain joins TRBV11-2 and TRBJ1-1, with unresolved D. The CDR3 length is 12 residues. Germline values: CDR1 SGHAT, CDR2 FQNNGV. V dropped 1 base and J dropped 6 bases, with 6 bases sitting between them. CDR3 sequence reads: CASSLAPAEAFF. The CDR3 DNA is TGTGCCAGCAGCTTAGCGCCAGCTGAAGCTTTCTTT.

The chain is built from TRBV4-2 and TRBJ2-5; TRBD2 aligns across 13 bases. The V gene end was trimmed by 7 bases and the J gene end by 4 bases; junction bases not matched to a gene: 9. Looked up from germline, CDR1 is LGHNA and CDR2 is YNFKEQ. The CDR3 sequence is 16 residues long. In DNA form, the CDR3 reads TGTGCCAGCACCTATACTAGCGGGGGGGCGACAGAGACCCAGTACTTC. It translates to CASTYTSGGATETQYF.

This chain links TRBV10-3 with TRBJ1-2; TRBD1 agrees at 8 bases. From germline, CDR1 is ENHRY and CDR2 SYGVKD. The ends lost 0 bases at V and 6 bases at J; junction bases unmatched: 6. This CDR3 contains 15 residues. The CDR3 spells CAISESGDRRHGYTF. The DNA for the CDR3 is TGTGCCATCAGTGAGTCGGGGGACAGGCGGCATGGCTACACCTTC.

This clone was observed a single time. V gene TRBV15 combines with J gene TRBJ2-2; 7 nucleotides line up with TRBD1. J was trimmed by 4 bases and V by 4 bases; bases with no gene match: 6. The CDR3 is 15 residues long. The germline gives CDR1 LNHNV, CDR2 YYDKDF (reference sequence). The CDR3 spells CATSTPQGSTGELFF. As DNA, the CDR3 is TGTGCCACCAGCACACCACAGGGGAGCACCGGGGAGCTGTTTTTT.